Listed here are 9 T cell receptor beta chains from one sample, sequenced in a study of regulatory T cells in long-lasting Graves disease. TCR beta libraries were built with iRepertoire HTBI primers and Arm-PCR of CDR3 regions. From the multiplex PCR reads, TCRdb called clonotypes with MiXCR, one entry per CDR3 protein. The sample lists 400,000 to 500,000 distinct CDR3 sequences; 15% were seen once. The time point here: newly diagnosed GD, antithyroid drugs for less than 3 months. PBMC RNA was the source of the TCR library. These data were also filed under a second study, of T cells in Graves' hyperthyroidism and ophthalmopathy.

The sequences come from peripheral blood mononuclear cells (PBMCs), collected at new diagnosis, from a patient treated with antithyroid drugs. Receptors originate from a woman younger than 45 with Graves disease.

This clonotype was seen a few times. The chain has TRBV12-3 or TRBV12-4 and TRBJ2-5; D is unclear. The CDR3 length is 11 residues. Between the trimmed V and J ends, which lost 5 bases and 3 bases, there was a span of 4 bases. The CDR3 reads CASSVKETQYF. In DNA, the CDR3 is TGTGCCAGCAGTGTCAAAGAGACCCAGTACTTC.

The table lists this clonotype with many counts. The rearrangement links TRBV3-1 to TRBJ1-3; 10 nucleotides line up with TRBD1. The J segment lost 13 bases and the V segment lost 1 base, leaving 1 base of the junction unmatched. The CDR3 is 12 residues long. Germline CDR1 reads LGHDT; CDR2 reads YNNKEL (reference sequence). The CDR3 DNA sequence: TGTGCCAGCAGCCAAGGGACAGGGGGAATATATTTT. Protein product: CASSQGTGGIYF.

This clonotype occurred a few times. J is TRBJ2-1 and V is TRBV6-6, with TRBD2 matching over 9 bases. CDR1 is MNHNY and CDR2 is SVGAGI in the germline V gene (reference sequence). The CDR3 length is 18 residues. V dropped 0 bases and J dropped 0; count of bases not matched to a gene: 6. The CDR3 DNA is TGTGCCAGCAGTTACTCGTTGGGACTAGCATCCTCCTACAATGAGCAGTTCTTC. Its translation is CASSYSLGLASSYNEQFF.

CDR3 protein: CATSGTGGDYGYTF. Written as DNA, the CDR3 is TGTGCCACCAGTGGGACAGGGGGTGACTATGGCTACACCTTC. This chain uses TRBV24-1 with TRBJ1-2; 10 bases map to TRBD1. In germline, CDR1 is KGHDR, CDR2 SFDVKD. Losses at the gene ends were 5 bases for V and 3 bases for J; bases not matched to a gene: 2. The CDR3 extends over 14 amino acids.

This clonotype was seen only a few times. This CDR3 is CASSWNRNTEAFF. The CDR3 bases are TGTGCCAGTAGTTGGAACCGGAACACTGAAGCTTTCTTT. V and J are TRBV19 and TRBJ1-1; D remains ambiguous. Germline V lookup: CDR1 LNHDA, CDR2 SQIVND (reference sequence). The CDR3 runs to 13 residues. V was pared by 5 bases and J by 1 base, with 8 bases between.

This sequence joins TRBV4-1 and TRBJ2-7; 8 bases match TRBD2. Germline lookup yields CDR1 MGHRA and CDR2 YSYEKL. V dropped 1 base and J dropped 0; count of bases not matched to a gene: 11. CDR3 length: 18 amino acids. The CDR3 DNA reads TGCGCCAGCAGCCAAGGGACAGCCGGGACTAGACACTCCTACGAGCAGTACTTC. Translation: CASSQGTAGTRHSYEQYF.

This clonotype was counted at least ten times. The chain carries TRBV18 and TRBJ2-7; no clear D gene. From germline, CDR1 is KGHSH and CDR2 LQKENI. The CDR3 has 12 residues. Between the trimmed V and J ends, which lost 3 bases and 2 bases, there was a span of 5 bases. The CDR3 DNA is TGTGCCAGCTCACCGCGGACCTACGAGCAGTACTTC. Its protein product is CASSPRTYEQYF.

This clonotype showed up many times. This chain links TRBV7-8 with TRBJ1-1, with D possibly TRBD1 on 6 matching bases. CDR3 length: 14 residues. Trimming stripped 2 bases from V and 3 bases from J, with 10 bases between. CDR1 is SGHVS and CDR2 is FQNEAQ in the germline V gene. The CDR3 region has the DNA TGTGCCAGCAGCTTACAGGGGTGGCACACTGAAGCTTTCTTT. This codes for CASSLQGWHTEAFF. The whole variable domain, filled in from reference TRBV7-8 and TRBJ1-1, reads GAGVSQSPRYKVAKRGQDVALRCDPISGHVSLFWYQQALGQGPEFLTYFQNEAQLDKSGLPSDRFFAERPEGSVSTLKIQRTQQEDSAVYLCASSLQGWHTEAFFGQGTRLTVV.

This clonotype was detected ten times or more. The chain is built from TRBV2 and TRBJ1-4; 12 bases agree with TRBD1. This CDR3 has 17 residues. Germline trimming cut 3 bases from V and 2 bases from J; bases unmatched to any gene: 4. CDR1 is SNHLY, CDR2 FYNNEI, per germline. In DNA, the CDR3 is TGTGCCAGCAGTGAGGGACAGGGGGCTTGGACTAATGAAAAACTGTTTTTT. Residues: CASSEGQGAWTNEKLFF.